Listed here are 20 T cell receptor beta chains from one sample, sequenced in a study of CD8 T cells in Susac syndrome. Random hexamers primed reverse transcription of about 0.5 to 1 ug RNA. MiXCR, applied by TCRdb to the immunoSEQ multiplex PCR reads, yields one record per CDR3 protein. The sample has around 230,000 distinct CDR3 sequences, about 95% seen once; the top ten hold 0.08% to 0.11%. Sequencing was carried out using CD4+ T cells from PBMCs. These receptors all come from a human donor with Susac syndrome.

V usage is TRBV18 and J usage is TRBJ2-7; no clear D gene. The CDR3 extends over 13 amino acids. Germline V gene sequence: CDR1 KGHSH, CDR2 LQKENI. The V end was cut by 2 bases, the J end by 3 bases, with 8 bases between. DNA for the CDR3: TGTGCCAGCTCACCAGTGGGAATCTACGAGCAGTACTTC. Translation gives CASSPVGIYEQYF.

The DNA for the CDR3 is TGTGCCAGCAGCCTAAGGGGGCCGGGCACCGGGGAGCTGTTTTTT. Translation gives CASSLRGPGTGELFF. The chain joins TRBV9 to TRBJ2-2, with 7 bases that match TRBD1. Germline assignment: CDR1 SGDLS and CDR2 YYNGEE. The CDR3 is made up of 15 amino acids. The V gene end was trimmed by 4 bases and the J gene end by 4 bases; junction bases not matched to a gene: 7.

The chain carries TRBV4-1 and TRBJ1-1; no firm D call. Between the trimmed V and J ends, which lost 3 bases and 1 base, there was a span of 9 bases. Germline V gene lookup returns CDR1 MGHRA and CDR2 YSYEKL. The CDR3 covers 14 residues. The DNA of the CDR3 is TGCGCCAGCAGCCATATAACAGCGAACACTGAAGCTTTCTTT. This encodes CASSHITANTEAFF.

J is TRBJ2-5 and V is TRBV7-2; D might be TRBD2 (6 bases). The germline CDR1 and CDR2 sequences are SGHTA and FQGNSA. The CDR3 is 14 amino acids. Trimming shortened V by 1 base and J by 4 bases, and 10 bases separated the two germline ends. CDR3: CASSLGGNRETQYF. The CDR3 bases are TGTGCCAGCAGCTTAGGCGGGAACAGAGAGACCCAGTACTTC. Full variable domain (remainder filled in from reference TRBV7-2 and TRBJ2-5): GAGVSQSPSNKVTEKGKDVELRCDPISGHTALYWYRQSLGQGLEFLIYFQGNSAPDKSGLPSDRFSAERTGGSVSTLTIQRTQQEDSAVYLCASSLGGNRETQYFGPGTRLLVL.

The chain links TRBV4-1 to TRBJ1-1; a possible D gene is TRBD1 (5 bases). This CDR3 comprises 14 residues. Trimming took 1 base from V and 3 from J, leaving 9 bases between them. Germline V gene data show CDR1 as MGHRA and CDR2 as YSYEKL. CDR3 sequence (DNA): TGCGCCAGCAGCCAAGCTGGCAGGGACACTGAAGCTTTCTTT. Its translation is CASSQAGRDTEAFF.

This clonotype appeared a single time. The V call is TRBV7-6, the J call TRBJ1-2; D not resolved. Germline V CDR1 and CDR2: SGHVS, FNYEAQ. V lost 2 bases and J 6 bases, leaving 13 bases between the germline ends. The CDR3 is 14 amino acids. CDR3 DNA: TGTGCCAGCAGCTTACTGTCCGGGCCGAATGGCTACACCTTC. Protein: CASSLLSGPNGYTF.

J is TRBJ1-1 and V is TRBV25-1; 7 bases line up with TRBD1. Germline V gene sequence: CDR1 MGHDK, CDR2 SYGVNS. Unmatched junction bases numbered 3, after V lost 3 bases and J lost 2 bases. This CDR3 contains 14 residues. In DNA, the CDR3 is TGTGCCAGCAGTGAGACAGGGATTAACACTGAAGCTTTCTTT. Translated: CASSETGINTEAFF.

Comment on this clonotype: Mismatch with germline at one junction end may stem from a read error. The chain links TRBV20-1 to TRBJ1-2; D not resolved. The CDR3 runs to 12 residues. Germline V gene sequence: CDR1 DFQATT, CDR2 SNEGSKA (reference sequence). The CDR3 loop reads CGAVASSDGYTF. CDR3 sequence (DNA): TGCGGTGCTGTAGCGTCTTCAGATGGCTACACCTTC.

The V and J genes are TRBV27 and TRBJ2-5; TRBD1 or TRBD2 may be the D gene (5 bases each). This CDR3 spans 15 amino acids. Per germline, CDR1 MNHEY and CDR2 SMNVEV (reference sequence). Between the trimmed V and J ends, which lost 3 bases and 1 base, there was a span of 12 bases. The CDR3 DNA reads as TGTGCCAGCAGTTTGCGAGGGGCAGTCCAAGAGACCCAGTACTTC. This gives the protein CASSLRGAVQETQYF.

The V and J genes are TRBV3-1 and TRBJ2-1; 7 bases agree with TRBD1. V trimming: 5 bases; J trimming: 13 bases; junction bases outside the gene matches: 11. The germline V gene encodes CDR1 LGHDT and CDR2 YNNKEL (reference sequence). The CDR3 has 13 amino acids. The CDR3 DNA reads as TGTGCCAGCAGCTCTCAAGTCAGGGGGAATCAGTTCTTC. It translates to CASSSQVRGNQFF.

V gene TRBV29-1 combines with J gene TRBJ1-1; D uncertain. The V gene's germline CDR1 is SQVTM and CDR2 ANQGSEA. There are 12 residues in the CDR3. Trimming shortened V by 4 bases and J by 2 bases, and 8 bases separated the two germline ends. The CDR3 DNA is TGCAGCGTTGGCGGGTTTAACACTGAAGCTTTCTTT. As protein: CSVGGFNTEAFF.

The chain links TRBV9 to TRBJ2-7, with 8 bases lining up with TRBD1. The V gene's germline CDR1 is SGDLS and CDR2 YYNGEE. Unmatched junction bases numbered 5, after V lost 3 bases and J lost 6 bases. The CDR3 runs 13 residues. This chain's CDR3 is CASSARQGSEQYF. Written as DNA, the CDR3 is TGTGCCAGCAGCGCCCGACAGGGGTCCGAGCAGTACTTC.

This clonotype appeared once. This chain uses TRBV7-9 with TRBJ1-5; maybe TRBD1 (6 bases). The CDR3 is 15 amino acids. The V end lost 1 base, the J end lost 5 bases, and 12 bases lay between the germline ends. Germline V gene lookup returns CDR1 SEHNR and CDR2 FQNEAQ (reference sequence). This CDR3 reads CASSLGAGADQPQHF. The CDR3 DNA is TGTGCCAGCAGCTTAGGGGCAGGGGCTGATCAGCCCCAGCATTTT.

This sequence joins TRBV6-5 and TRBJ2-7; 9 positions agree with TRBD2. The CDR3 runs 15 residues. Per germline, CDR1 MNHEY and CDR2 SVGAGI. J gave up 0 bases and V 0 bases, and 0 bases lay outside the gene matches. The CDR3 loop is CASSYSSGSSYEQYF. The CDR3 nucleotides read TGTGCCAGCAGTTACTCTAGCGGGAGCTCCTACGAGCAGTACTTC.

The rearrangement uses TRBV18 and TRBJ2-7, with 7 bases identical to TRBD2. This CDR3 contains 15 residues. The germline V gene has CDR1 KGHSH and CDR2 LQKENI. V shed 3 bases and J 0 bases; nucleotides not matched to a gene: 5. This chain's CDR3 is CASSPPLAASYEQYF. In DNA form, the CDR3 reads TGTGCCAGCTCACCTCCGCTAGCGGCCTCCTACGAGCAGTACTTC.

CDR3 region: CASLEVAGPRPYEQYF. CDR3 sequence (DNA): TGTGCCAGCTTGGAGGTAGCGGGCCCCCGCCCCTACGAGCAGTACTTC. The gene calls are TRBV28 and TRBJ2-7; TRBD2 agrees at 7 bases. There are 16 residues in the CDR3. The V gene's germline CDR1 is MDHEN and CDR2 SYDVKM. V shed 8 bases and J 2 bases; nucleotides not matched to a gene: 15.

Here the CDR3 DNA reads TGTGCCAGCATTACAGGGGTGCACCAGCCCCAGCATTTT. Its translation is CASITGVHQPQHF. This chain joins TRBV12-3 or TRBV12-4 and TRBJ1-5, with 7 bases identical to TRBD1. The CDR3 length is 13 residues. V gave up 7 bases and J gave up 7 bases; unmatched junction bases: 7.

The V gene is TRBV29-1, the J gene TRBJ1-5; a weak D match, TRBD1 (5 bases). V gave up 6 bases and J gave up 2 bases, with 8 bases separating them. Per germline, CDR1 SQVTM and CDR2 ANQGSEA. There are 12 residues in the CDR3. CDR3: CSVRDGNQPQHF. The CDR3 nucleotides are TGCAGCGTCCGGGACGGCAATCAGCCCCAGCATTTT.

The chain combines TRBV30 with TRBJ2-1; D remains ambiguous. Germline-derived CDR1 and CDR2 are GTSNPN and SVGIG (reference sequence). V was shortened by 5 bases and J by 4 bases, with 12 bases between the two germline ends. This CDR3 is 13 amino acids long. The CDR3 nucleotides are TGTGCCTGGGCGGCCGGACGTTACAATGAGCAGTTCTTC. It is translated as CAWAAGRYNEQFF.

The rearrangement links TRBV23-1 to TRBJ1-1, with D possibly matching TRBD1 (6 bases). TRBV23-1 is annotated as an ORF whose role is uncertain. This CDR3 is built from 15 residues. V lost 2 bases and J 2 bases, leaving 12 bases between the germline ends. CDR3 nucleotides: TGCGCCAGCAGTCAAAAACAGGGAAGAAACACTGAAGCTTTCTTT. Amino acid sequence: CASSQKQGRNTEAFF.